This entry features one T cell receptor (beta chain) sequence. The antigen remains unidentified. This table comes from immunoSEQ multiplex PCR, and its TCRdb copy is limited to in-frame clones, with some not included. The sample carries fewer than 25,000 clones, roughly 89% recorded once. The source of the sample is a study of lymphopenia after photon versus proton radiotherapy. General study results and limits: Post-nadir diversity loss with photons came from oligoclonal expansion, particularly CD8+ Temra cells. Photon-treated patients lost naive T cells and TCR diversity; proton-treated stayed stable. A bigger post-nadir fall in TCR diversity correlated inversely with survival time in deceased patients.

CDR3 size: 14 residues. Germline-derived CDR1 and CDR2 are SNHLY and FYNNEI. J was trimmed by 8 bases and V by 7 bases; bases with no gene match: 11. The chain links TRBV2 to TRBJ2-4; TRBD1 aligns across 7 bases. This TCR came from an elderly man with esophageal cancer. This sample comprised peripheral blood, obtained from a patient treated with proton-based radiotherapy. The chain's CDR3 is CASTEGDSLDIQYF. The CDR3 nucleotides are TGTGCCAGCACCGAGGGGGACAGCCTGGACATTCAGTACTTC.